The 29 T cell receptor beta chains in this list originate from one sample, sequenced in a study of OX40 agonist ivuxolimab in advanced cancers. The protocol used for the library was the immunoSEQ multiplex PCR assay. Entries here come from immuneACCESS through TCRdb and include only in-frame sequences with V and J called. Some clones fail to appear in such tables; in the studies checked, an unresolved V gene covers under half of the shortfall, and the cause of the remainder is unknown. The sample profile shows 75,000 to 100,000 clones; roughly 90% of them were found once. 0.69% of the sample lies in the top ten. The sequences come from CD4+ or CD8+ T cells sorted from blood, collected in a trial of the OX40 agonist ivuxolimab. Receptor source: an adult with an advanced solid tumor such as melanoma, head and neck, liver or kidney cancer.

The DNA of the CDR3 is TGTGCCAGCAGAAGACAGGGAGTTTCTCAGCCCCAGCATTTT. Protein sequence: CASRRQGVSQPQHF. The rearrangement uses TRBV6-5 and TRBJ1-5; 7 nucleotides match TRBD1. The CDR3 totals 14 residues. Germline CDR1 is MNHEY and CDR2 is SVGAGI. After removal of 6 bases from V and 6 bases from J, the junction contained 8 bases not matched to a gene.

This rearrangement joins TRBV5-4 to TRBJ1-6; 8 bases align to TRBD1. From germline, CDR1 is SGHNT and CDR2 YYREEE (reference sequence). The ends lost 4 bases at V and 0 bases at J; junction bases unmatched: 6. There are 17 residues in the CDR3. CDR3 in DNA: TGTGCCAGCAGCCGACAGGGGATAAGCTCCTATAATTCACCCCTCCACTTT. Amino acid sequence: CASSRQGISSYNSPLHF. The full variable domain, completed using reference TRBV5-4 and TRBJ1-6, is ETGVTQSPTHLIKTRGQQVTLRCSSQSGHNTVSWYQQALGQGPQFIFQYYREEENGRGNFPPRFSGLQFPNYSSELNVNALELDDSALYLCASSRQGISSYNSPLHFGNGTRLTVT.

This chain links TRBV19 with TRBJ2-1; possibly TRBD1 for D (5 bases). The germline V gene has CDR1 LNHDA and CDR2 SQIVND (reference sequence). The CDR3 spans 13 residues. The V end lost 7 bases, the J end lost 4 bases, and 11 bases lay between the germline ends. CDR3 nucleotide sequence: TGTGCCAGTAAGGGCCGACAGTACAATGAGCAGTTCTTC. Protein product: CASKGRQYNEQFF.

The rearrangement links TRBV15 to TRBJ1-2; D unresolved. This CDR3 spans 15 amino acids. V was shortened by 0 bases and J by 4 bases, with 12 bases between the two germline ends. Germline V CDR1 and CDR2: LNHNV, YYDKDF (reference sequence). CDR3 sequence reads: CATSRDVAMTYGYTF. CDR3 nucleotide sequence: TGTGCCACCAGCAGAGATGTGGCCATGACCTATGGCTACACCTTC. Filled out from reference TRBV15 and TRBJ1-2, the complete variable domain reads DAMVIQNPRYQVTQFGKPVTLSCSQTLNHNVMYWYQQKSSQAPKLLFHYYDKDFNNEADTPDNFQSRRPNTSFCFLDIRSPGLGDTAMYLCATSRDVAMTYGYTFGSGTRLTVV.

CDR3: CASSPSDLQETQYF. The CDR3 DNA is TGTGCCAGCTCACCCTCGGACCTTCAAGAGACCCAGTACTTC. This chain joins TRBV18 and TRBJ2-5; D gene unclear. The length of the CDR3 is 14 residues. The germline V and J ends were trimmed by 3 bases and 2 bases, with 10 bases remaining between them. Germline CDR1 and CDR2: KGHSH and LQKENI.

The chain employs TRBV30 and TRBJ2-1; possible D gene TRBD2, 5 bases. Between the trimmed V and J ends, which lost 3 bases and 7 bases, there was a span of 19 bases. Germline lookup yields CDR1 GTSNPN and CDR2 SVGIG (reference sequence). The CDR3 spans 15 residues. DNA for the CDR3: TGTGCCTGGAGAGCTTGGAGGCGGCCGAAGAATGAGCAGTTCTTC. This encodes CAWRAWRRPKNEQFF.

This chain uses TRBV4-3 with TRBJ2-2, with 7 bases lining up with TRBD2. Germline CDR1 is LGHNA and CDR2 is YSLEER. The V and J ends lost 1 base and 5 bases, in that order; junction bases with no gene match: 13. The CDR3 length is 18 residues. The CDR3 is CASSQGAGRSAGTGELFF. The CDR3 DNA sequence: TGCGCCAGCAGCCAAGGAGCGGGAAGATCCGCTGGAACCGGGGAGCTGTTTTTT.

This rearrangement joins TRBV6-1 to TRBJ1-3; D is undetermined. Trimming removed 5 bases from V and 3 bases from J, with 5 bases in between. Germline CDR1 is MNHNS and CDR2 is SASEGT. This CDR3 comprises 12 residues. The CDR3 region has the DNA TGTGCCAGCAGTTTGAGTGGAAACACCATATATTTT. It yields the protein CASSLSGNTIYF.

The chain has TRBV5-4 and TRBJ2-3, with 7 nucleotides matching TRBD1. The J segment lost 1 base and the V segment lost 2 bases, leaving 7 bases of the junction unmatched. The germline V gene encodes CDR1 SGHNT and CDR2 YYREEE (reference sequence). CDR3 length equals 16 residues. CDR3 sequence (DNA): TGTGCCAGCAGCTTCCCCACAGGGGACCGCACAGATACGCAGTATTTT. Translation gives CASSFPTGDRTDTQYF.

This clone turned up a few times. The chain couples TRBV7-3 to TRBJ2-7, with 11 bases identical to TRBD1. The V segment lost 5 bases and the J segment 5 bases; nucleotides outside the gene matches: 5. Germline values: CDR1 SGHTA, CDR2 FQGTGA. CDR3 length equals 14 residues. Here the CDR3 reads CASSAGQGADEQYF. CDR3 DNA: TGTGCCAGCAGCGCCGGACAGGGGGCGGACGAGCAGTACTTC.

This chain connects TRBV7-2 to TRBJ2-1; D unresolved. There are 10 residues in the CDR3. Trimming left V 5 bases short and J 11 bases short, with 7 bases between. Germline values: CDR1 SGHTA, CDR2 FQGNSA. In nucleotides, the CDR3 is TGTGCCAGCAGCCTCAAACAGCAGTTCTTC. Its translation: CASSLKQQFF.

This clone was counted a single time. The gene calls are TRBV2 and TRBJ1-1; 7 bases map to TRBD1. The CDR3 spans 14 residues. V lost 4 bases and J lost 3; bases outside the gene matches: 5. CDR1 SNHLY and CDR2 FYNNEI come from the germline V gene. In DNA, the CDR3 is TGTGCCAGCAGTGGACAGGGAGGGGACACTGAAGCTTTCTTT. It translates to CASSGQGGDTEAFF.

V gene TRBV2 combines with J gene TRBJ1-3; TRBD1 aligns across 7 bases. The germline V gene has CDR1 SNHLY and CDR2 FYNNEI. The junction had 10 bases not matched to a gene; V was cut back by 5 bases and J by 3 bases. The CDR3 loop spans 16 amino acids. CDR3 nucleotide sequence: TGTGCCAGCAGTTCCAACAGGGGAATATATGGAAACACCATATATTTT. Protein product: CASSSNRGIYGNTIYF.

This clone turned up a few times. CDR3: CASKADTGELFF. The CDR3 DNA is TGTGCCAGCAAGGCCGACACCGGGGAGCTGTTTTTT. J is TRBJ2-2 and V is TRBV7-2; the D is unclear. Looked up from germline, CDR1 is SGHTA and CDR2 is FQGNSA. The CDR3 contains 12 residues. The V end lost 7 bases, the J end lost 3 bases, and 6 bases lay between the germline ends.

The J gene is TRBJ2-3, the V gene TRBV29-1, with D possibly TRBD2 on 5 matching bases. Trimming stripped 4 bases from V and 5 bases from J, with 16 bases between. The CDR3 runs 14 residues. Germline values: CDR1 SQVTM, CDR2 ANQGSEA. The CDR3 DNA sequence: TGCAGCGTTGTCCGGGGAGTTGTTGGAGATACGCAGTATTTT. Its translation is CSVVRGVVGDTQYF.

This clone has a single count. The chain has TRBV7-8 and TRBJ1-1; D is unclear. Looked up from germline, CDR1 is SGHVS and CDR2 is FQNEAQ. V lost 0 bases, J lost 7 bases, and 9 bases lay in between. The CDR3 has 13 residues. This CDR3 is CASSLAQEREAFF. The CDR3 coding sequence is TGTGCCAGCAGCTTAGCGCAGGAGCGTGAAGCTTTCTTT. Combining the CDR3 with reference TRBV7-8 and TRBJ1-1 gives the whole variable domain GAGVSQSPRYKVAKRGQDVALRCDPISGHVSLFWYQQALGQGPEFLTYFQNEAQLDKSGLPSDRFFAERPEGSVSTLKIQRTQQEDSAVYLCASSLAQEREAFFGQGTRLTVV.

V gene TRBV28 combines with J gene TRBJ1-6, with a tentative D call TRBD1 (5 bases). V lost 7 bases and J lost 6, with 13 bases in between. The CDR3 totals 14 residues. From germline, CDR1 is MDHEN and CDR2 SYDVKM. The CDR3 loop is CASTAGQTNSPLHF. The CDR3 DNA reads as TGTGCCAGCACCGCCGGACAAACTAATTCACCCCTCCACTTT.

This sequence joins TRBV4-3 and TRBJ2-7; possibly TRBD2 for D (5 bases). Trimming cost V 0 bases and J 2 bases, with 11 bases left between them. Germline assignment: CDR1 LGHNA and CDR2 YSLEER. The CDR3 has 15 residues. CDR3 sequence reads: CASSQEATRAYEQYF. The CDR3 DNA reads as TGCGCCAGCAGCCAAGAGGCAACGAGGGCCTACGAGCAGTACTTC.

The V gene is TRBV19, the J gene TRBJ2-7, with 7 bases matching TRBD2. The CDR3 length is 14 residues. In germline, CDR1 is LNHDA, CDR2 SQIVND (reference sequence). The J segment lost 1 base and the V segment lost 7 bases, leaving 7 bases of the junction unmatched. DNA for the CDR3: TGTGCCAGTAAGGTCCAGCGGGGTTCCTACGAGCAGTACTTC. Translation gives CASKVQRGSYEQYF.

The V and J genes are TRBV6-5 and TRBJ1-1; D may be TRBD1 (6 bases). Trimming removed 5 bases at V and 4 bases at J, with 14 bases between. This CDR3 is built from 14 residues. CDR1 and CDR2 (germline): MNHEY, SVGAGI. The CDR3 is CASSPQQGSTEAFF. As DNA, the CDR3 is TGTGCCAGCAGTCCACAACAGGGCTCCACTGAAGCTTTCTTT.

V gene TRBV5-1 combines with J gene TRBJ2-3; D ambiguous. Germline values: CDR1 SGHRS, CDR2 YFSETQ. V gave up 4 bases and J gave up 4 bases, with 13 bases separating them. The CDR3 is made up of 14 amino acids. The CDR3 nucleotides are TGCGCCAGCAGCCAACCCGCTGGGGCAGATACGCAGTATTTT. It translates to CASSQPAGADTQYF.

This clone was picked up one time. The V gene is TRBV6-5, the J gene TRBJ1-5; a weak D match, TRBD1 (5 bases). CDR3 size: 15 residues. Trimming left V 0 bases short and J 7 bases short, with 13 bases between. Germline V gene data show CDR1 as MNHEY and CDR2 as SVGAGI. The CDR3, as DNA: TGTGCCAGCAGTTACTCACGGACATTTGACCAGCCCCAGCATTTT. Protein: CASSYSRTFDQPQHF.

The gene calls are TRBV20-1 and TRBJ2-7; unclear D gene. CDR1 is DFQATT and CDR2 is SNEGSKA in the germline V gene (reference sequence). This CDR3 is 11 amino acids long. Trimming stripped 0 bases from V and 6 bases from J, with 6 bases between. The CDR3 DNA sequence: TGCAGTGCTAGAGATCGGGTCGAGCAGTACTTC. Protein: CSARDRVEQYF.

CDR3 coding DNA: TGTGCCAGCAGCGTTAGCGGGAGTACAGATACGCAGTATTTT. Its translation: CASSVSGSTDTQYF. The chain links TRBV9 to TRBJ2-3; 9 nucleotides agree with TRBD2. The J segment lost 3 bases and the V segment lost 2 bases, leaving 1 base of the junction unmatched. CDR3 length: 14 amino acids. Per germline, CDR1 SGDLS and CDR2 YYNGEE.

The rearrangement joins TRBV6-1 to TRBJ1-5; D is unresolved. V was clipped by 0 bases and J by 7 bases, with 10 bases between them. Germline V CDR1 and CDR2: MNHNS, SASEGT. The CDR3 runs 14 residues. The DNA of the CDR3 is TGTGCCAGCAGTGAAGCTGGGGTAGACCAGCCCCAGCATTTT. Its protein product is CASSEAGVDQPQHF.

The gene calls are TRBV15 and TRBJ2-5, with 9 bases fitting TRBD1. J gave up 5 bases and V 4 bases, and 8 bases lay outside the gene matches. The CDR3 length is 15 residues. Germline V gene sequence: CDR1 LNHNV, CDR2 YYDKDF (reference sequence). CDR3 loop: CATSTPPGQGETQYF. CDR3 DNA: TGTGCCACCAGCACCCCCCCCGGACAGGGGGAGACCCAGTACTTC.

The gene calls are TRBV2 and TRBJ1-1; D possibly corresponds to TRBD1 (5 bases). The CDR3 spans 12 residues. The V end was cut by 9 bases, the J end by 4 bases, with 12 bases between. CDR1 and CDR2 from the germline V gene are SNHLY and FYNNEI. CDR3 sequence reads: CASLGGGTEAFF. The CDR3, as DNA: TGTGCCAGTCTCGGGGGAGGCACTGAAGCTTTCTTT.

The gene calls are TRBV7-2 and TRBJ2-1; possibly TRBD2 for D (5 bases). CDR3 length: 15 residues. The V gene lost 3 bases and the J gene lost 7 bases, with 16 bases spanning the gap. Looked up from germline, CDR1 is SGHTA and CDR2 is FQGNSA. The CDR3 DNA follows: TGTGCCAGCAGCTTCAGCGCGGAGGCTCGGAATGAGCAGTTCTTC. Protein product: CASSFSAEARNEQFF.

The rearrangement uses TRBV7-2 and TRBJ2-7; 14 bases align to TRBD2. The germline V gene encodes CDR1 SGHTA and CDR2 FQGNSA. Unmatched junction bases numbered 13, after V lost 6 bases and J lost 6 bases. This CDR3 comprises 17 residues. The CDR3 sequence: CASRKGTSGSRPGEQYF. The CDR3 coding sequence is TGTGCCAGCAGAAAGGGGACTAGCGGGAGTCGTCCAGGCGAGCAGTACTTC.